These 13 T cell receptor beta chains share one sample of origin, sequenced in a study of blood T cell repertoires in COVID-19. Sequenced by immunoSEQ multiplex PCR; TCRdb stores in-frame clones only, minus some. The table lists nearly 50,000 clones, 87% of them singletons, with 2% to 2.5% in the top ten. The sequencing sample was made of peripheral blood. The receptors shown here come from a woman older than 75 with COVID-19, enrolled during active disease.

CDR3 coding DNA: TGTGCCAGCAGCCGTGACAGGAGCAATGGCTACACCTTC. It is translated as CASSRDRSNGYTF. J is TRBJ1-2 and V is TRBV5-4; possible D gene TRBD1, 6 bases. V dropped 4 bases and J dropped 6 bases, with 13 bases sitting between them. Looked up from germline, CDR1 is SGHNT and CDR2 is YYREEE (reference sequence). The CDR3 runs to 13 residues.

The chain recombines TRBV10-2 with TRBJ1-2; D might be TRBD1 (5 bases). The CDR3 has 14 amino acids. Germline-derived CDR1 and CDR2 are WSHSY and SAAADI. V lost 6 bases and J lost 1, with 12 bases in between. CDR3 loop: CASRDGASNYGYTF. The CDR3 coding sequence is TGCGCCAGCAGGGATGGGGCCAGTAACTATGGCTACACCTTC.

CDR3 nucleotide sequence: TGTGCCTGGAGTGAGGGAGGGGGTGGAGGCTACGAGCAGTACTTC. Protein sequence: CAWSEGGGGGYEQYF. The chain combines TRBV30 with TRBJ2-7, with D possibly TRBD2 on 7 matching bases. The CDR3 sequence is 15 residues long. V shed 1 base and J shed 3 bases, with 16 bases lying between them. Germline V lookup: CDR1 GTSNPN, CDR2 SVGIG (reference sequence).

The rearrangement joins TRBV29-1 to TRBJ1-1; the match to TRBD1 covers 10 bases. The germline CDR1 and CDR2 sequences are SQVTM and ANQGSEA. J lost 4 bases, V lost 6 bases, and 5 bases had no gene match. The CDR3 runs to 13 residues. This CDR3 reads CSVTGGKGTEAFF. CDR3 in DNA: TGCAGCGTGACAGGGGGCAAGGGCACTGAAGCTTTCTTT.

J is TRBJ2-1 and V is TRBV27; 11 bases match TRBD2. The CDR3 is made up of 15 amino acids. V lost 5 bases, J lost 6 bases, and 6 bases stayed unmatched. From germline, CDR1 is MNHEY and CDR2 SMNVEV (reference sequence). CDR3 bases: TGTGCCAGCAGTCCCCGACTAGCGGGACCCAATGAGCAGTTCTTC. Translation: CASSPRLAGPNEQFF.

The gene calls are TRBV25-1 and TRBJ1-2; the D gene is possibly TRBD1 (6 bases). CDR3 length: 13 amino acids. CDR1 MGHDK and CDR2 SYGVNS come from the germline V gene. Trimming took 7 bases from V and 8 from J, leaving 17 bases between them. The CDR3 nucleotides read TGTGCCAGCAAAGGATCAGGGGCAGACGGCTACACCTTC. This sequence encodes CASKGSGADGYTF.

CDR3 in amino acids: CASSSGAGSSYNEQFF. The CDR3 coding sequence is TGTGCCAGCAGCTCAGGAGCGGGGAGCTCCTACAATGAGCAGTTCTTC. The rearrangement links TRBV11-3 to TRBJ2-1, with 7 bases that match TRBD2. The CDR3 is made up of 16 amino acids. CDR1 SGHNT and CDR2 YENEEA come from the germline V gene. V was clipped by 4 bases and J by 0 bases; unmatched bases: 6.

The chain combines TRBV19 with TRBJ1-1; maybe TRBD1 (5 bases). V lost 6 bases and J lost 0, with 17 bases in between. The CDR3 covers 16 residues. Germline CDR1 is LNHDA and CDR2 is SQIVND (reference sequence). CDR3 nucleotides: TGTGCCAGTAGCCCTATTGGGGGGGAATTGAACACTGAAGCTTTCTTT. Protein product: CASSPIGGELNTEAFF.

The chain uses TRBV5-5 and TRBJ2-2; D gene uncertain. The CDR3 consists of 15 residues. V lost 3 bases and J 3 bases, leaving 12 bases between the germline ends. CDR1 SGHKS and CDR2 YYEKEE come from the germline V gene (reference sequence). Written as DNA, the CDR3 is TGTGCCAGCAGCTCTCGAGGAGCCCACACCGGGGAGCTGTTTTTT. This sequence encodes CASSSRGAHTGELFF.

This rearrangement joins TRBV3-1 (or the pseudogene TRBV3-2) to TRBJ2-2; 12 bases agree with TRBD2. The CDR3 is 17 amino acids. Germline CDR1 LGHDT, CDR2 YNNKEL (reference sequence). After removal of 2 bases from V and 1 base from J, the junction contained 2 bases not matched to a gene. DNA for the CDR3: TGTGCCAGCAGCCAAAGGACTAGCGGGGTGAACACCGGGGAGCTGTTTTTT. This sequence encodes CASSQRTSGVNTGELFF.

The V gene is TRBV28, the J gene TRBJ2-3; 8 bases map to TRBD2. Germline lookup yields CDR1 MDHEN and CDR2 SYDVKM. Trimming at V came to 3 bases and at J to 0 bases, leaving 5 bases not matched to a gene. The CDR3 is 16 residues long. The CDR3 region is CASSLATSGSTDTQYF. CDR3 DNA sequence: TGTGCCAGCAGTTTGGCAACTAGCGGCAGCACAGATACGCAGTATTTT.

The chain recombines TRBV5-1 with TRBJ1-4, with D tentatively TRBD1 (5 bases). The V end was cut by 6 bases, the J end by 5 bases, with 14 bases between. CDR3 length: 14 amino acids. CDR1 SGHRS and CDR2 YFSETQ come from the germline V gene. The CDR3 sequence is CASTPDTGNEKLFF. CDR3 sequence (DNA): TGCGCCAGCACTCCGGACACAGGAAATGAAAAACTGTTTTTT. The complete variable domain, with remaining parts taken from reference TRBV5-1 and TRBJ1-4, reads KAGVTQTPRYLIKTRGQQVTLSCSPISGHRSVSWYQQTPGQGLQFLFEYFSETQRNKGNFPGRFSGRQFSNSRSEMNVSTLELGDSALYLCASTPDTGNEKLFFGSGTQLSVL.

The chain has TRBV3-1 (or the pseudogene TRBV3-2) and TRBJ1-5, with D hard to call. Trimming removed 0 bases from V and 9 bases from J, with 9 bases in between. Germline loops: CDR1 LGHDT, CDR2 YNNKEL (reference sequence). The CDR3 is 13 residues long. The CDR3 DNA reads as TGTGCCAGCAGCCAAGATATGTCGGGGCCCCAGCATTTT. Its translation is CASSQDMSGPQHF.